This T cell receptor (beta chain) was profiled in a study of blood T cells in healthy people across ages. V lost 4 bases and J lost 0, with 11 bases in between. The CDR3 consists of 14 residues. In germline, CDR1 is SGDLS, CDR2 YYNGEE. Alongside a J-beta primer mix, a sample-barcoded 5' primer served in a second PCR lasting about 7 to 11 cycles. TCRdb redid the calling of the 5' RACE reads with MiXCR, one entry per CDR3 protein. The data hold hundreds of thousands of distinct CDR3 sequences, with approximately 48% observed a single time. The sequence was obtained from a man between 60 and 70 years old in good health. The specimen was blood. The rearrangement links TRBV9 to TRBJ2-7; D not resolved. CDR3 DNA sequence: TGTGCCAGCAGCTCACCCCCGAGCTCCTACGAGCAGTACTTC. It codes for CASSSPPSSYEQYF.